This T cell receptor beta chain was recorded in a study of monozygotic twins with inflammatory bowel disease. This CDR3 region has 21 residues. From germline, CDR1 is SNHLY and CDR2 FYNNEI. TCRdb reworked the 5' RACE reads into one entry per CDR3 protein, no DNA. This sample's clone table lists about 330,000 distinct CDR3 sequences. Points from the study as a whole: Relative to healthy twins, IBD patients had fewer clonotypes in common with others, a gap that was especially apparent with disease activity.

Comments on this clonotype: No antigen is known for it.

The clonotype was recovered from a human donor with ulcerative colitis or Crohn's disease, or a healthy co-twin of an affected twin (not recorded which). The chain joins TRBV2 to TRBJ2-6; TCRdb's D call of TRBD2 is untestable without DNA. Material: blood. The CDR3: CASSGGVPGTSGVSGANVLTF. The full variable domain, completed using reference TRBV2 and TRBJ2-6, is EPEVTQTPSHQVTQMGQEVILRCVPISNHLYFYWYRQILGQKVEFLVSFYNNEISEKSEIFDDQFSVERPDGSNFTLKIRSTKLEDSAMYFCASSGGVPGTSGVSGANVLTFGAGSRLTVL.